This section outlines one T cell receptor beta chain sequence together with its context. Healthy people donating bone marrow made up the donors. The PCR had 60 Vbeta and 13 Jbeta primers. Generated by immunoSEQ multiplex PCR, the TCRdb table keeps only in-frame clones and is missing some. The data hold just over 200,000 clones, with roughly 80% observed a single time. The data belong to a study of cytomegalovirus exposure and HLA in healthy donors. Sequencing was done on a sample of PBMCs. The receptor was derived from a man aged 50 to 59 in good health and CMV-seronegative.

The CDR3 coding sequence is TGTGCCACCAGCAGCGAGCGGGGGCCCTACAATGAGCAGTTCTTC. As protein: CATSSERGPYNEQFF. This chain uses TRBV15 with TRBJ2-1, with 8 bases that match TRBD2. Germline CDR1 is LNHNV and CDR2 is YYDKDF (reference sequence). Trimming cost V 3 bases and J 2 bases; bases outside gene matches: 3. This CDR3 contains 15 residues.